The 22 T cell receptor beta chains below were found in one sample sequenced in a study of blood T cell repertoires in COVID-19. Profiled with immunoSEQ multiplex PCR; TCRdb holds only in-frame clones, not every one. The repertoire includes under 300,000 clones, roughly 83% of them detected once, and around 4.5% sits in the top ten. The sample was peripheral blood. The receptors stem from a man aged 55 to 69 who had recovered from COVID-19.

V gene TRBV30 combines with J gene TRBJ1-1, with D uncertain. V lost 0 bases to trimming and J lost 2 bases, with 10 bases between them. Per the germline V gene, CDR1 is GTSNPN and CDR2 is SVGIG (reference sequence). This CDR3 region has 14 residues. CDR3 sequence (DNA): TGTGCCTGGAGTGTAGCCGGGTTTAACACTGAAGCTTTCTTT. Amino acid sequence: CAWSVAGFNTEAFF.

The chain joins TRBV18 to TRBJ1-3, with D perhaps TRBD1 (5 bases). From germline, CDR1 is KGHSH and CDR2 LQKENI. V gave up 0 bases and J gave up 2 bases, with 8 bases separating them. This CDR3 comprises 15 residues. This CDR3 reads CASSPPPGTGNTIYF. For the CDR3, the DNA is TGTGCCAGCTCACCACCCCCAGGGACTGGAAACACCATATATTTT.

This sequence joins TRBV30 and TRBJ2-2; tentatively, D is TRBD1 (5 bases). Deletions cut 0 bases from V and 4 bases from J, with 9 bases between. CDR1 GTSNPN and CDR2 SVGIG come from the germline V gene (reference sequence). The CDR3 totals 14 residues. CDR3 sequence (DNA): TGTGCCTGGAGTGTACGCAGGGCCACCGGGGAGCTGTTTTTT. It is translated as CAWSVRRATGELFF.

Regarding this clone: The sample carries other DNA sequences with the same CDR3. The V and J genes are TRBV5-1 and TRBJ2-3, with D unclear. With 0 bases removed from V and 3 bases from J, the gap between germline ends came to 5 bases. Germline V gene data show CDR1 as SGHRS and CDR2 as YFSETQ. The CDR3 has 13 amino acids. The CDR3 sequence is CASSLAGTDTQYF. The CDR3 DNA reads TGCGCCAGCAGCTTGGCGGGTACAGATACGCAGTATTTT.

The V and J genes are TRBV18 and TRBJ1-5, with 8 positions matching TRBD1. The CDR3 extends over 15 amino acids. The V gene end was trimmed by 1 base and the J gene end by 4 bases; junction bases not matched to a gene: 3. The V gene's germline CDR1 is KGHSH and CDR2 LQKENI. The CDR3 DNA reads TGTGCCAGCTCACCACTACAGGGGGAAAATCAGCCCCAGCATTTT. Its translation is CASSPLQGENQPQHF.

The chain recombines TRBV24-1 with TRBJ2-2; 7 bases align to TRBD1. The J segment lost 2 bases and the V segment lost 0 bases, leaving 5 bases of the junction unmatched. The germline gives CDR1 KGHDR, CDR2 SFDVKD. The CDR3 is made up of 17 amino acids. Here the CDR3 DNA reads TGTGCCACCAGTGATTTGGGTCAGGGGGTAAACACCGGGGAGCTGTTTTTT. Its protein product is CATSDLGQGVNTGELFF.

This clone was counted between two and nine times. The V and J genes are TRBV4-1 and TRBJ2-7; TRBD1 aligns across 7 bases. V trimming: 0 bases; J trimming: 4 bases; junction bases outside the gene matches: 9. Germline loops: CDR1 MGHRA, CDR2 YSYEKL. The CDR3 is made up of 16 amino acids. The CDR3 bases are TGCGCCAGCAGCCAAGACTTCAACAGGGGAGTATACGAGCAGTACTTC. It yields the protein CASSQDFNRGVYEQYF.

V usage is TRBV5-4 and J usage is TRBJ2-5; TRBD2 is a possible D gene (6 bases). V was clipped by 1 base and J by 0 bases, with 10 bases between them. CDR1 and CDR2 from the germline V gene are SGHNT and YYREEE (reference sequence). The CDR3 extends over 15 amino acids. DNA of the CDR3: TGTGCCAGCAGCTTGATTCGGGGGAACCAAGAGACCCAGTACTTC. Translation: CASSLIRGNQETQYF.

The CDR3 region is CASSRTPGQGFEAFF. The CDR3 nucleotides are TGTGCCAGCAGTCGAACCCCGGGACAGGGATTTGAAGCTTTCTTT. The gene calls are TRBV27 and TRBJ1-1, with 9 bases lining up with TRBD1. Losses at the gene ends were 5 bases for V and 7 bases for J; bases not matched to a gene: 11. CDR1 MNHEY and CDR2 SMNVEV come from the germline V gene (reference sequence). The CDR3 is made up of 15 amino acids.

CDR3 sequence: CASSLLQGAHTGELFF. The CDR3 coding sequence is TGTGCCAGCAGCTTATTGCAGGGGGCTCACACCGGGGAGCTGTTTTTT. This chain joins TRBV7-9 and TRBJ2-2; 8 bases map to TRBD1. V lost 2 bases and J lost 3; bases outside the gene matches: 5. The CDR3 sequence is 16 residues long. From germline, CDR1 is SEHNR and CDR2 FQNEAQ (reference sequence).

The chain employs TRBV7-3 and TRBJ2-1, with 10 bases that match TRBD2. Germline V gene lookup returns CDR1 SGHTA and CDR2 FQGTGA. V was pared by 4 bases and J by 7 bases, with 10 bases of the junction left unmatched. There are 16 residues in the CDR3. The CDR3 here is CASSYLAGAPGNEQFF. The CDR3 nucleotides read TGTGCCAGCAGCTATCTAGCGGGGGCCCCAGGAAATGAGCAGTTCTTC.

The J gene is TRBJ2-7, the V gene TRBV4-1; possibly TRBD2 for D (5 bases). Germline loops: CDR1 MGHRA, CDR2 YSYEKL. This CDR3 has 15 amino acids. Trimming took 0 bases from V and 7 from J, leaving 16 bases between them. CDR3 region: CASSQDPRSPGEQYF. In nucleotides, the CDR3 is TGCGCCAGCAGCCAAGATCCCCGGAGTCCGGGGGAGCAGTACTTC.

The chain combines TRBV5-1 with TRBJ2-7; D not certain. V was clipped by 4 bases and J by 0 bases, with 8 bases between them. This CDR3 is built from 13 residues. Germline CDR1 and CDR2: SGHRS and YFSETQ. The CDR3 sequence is CASSPVVSYEQYF. The CDR3 nucleotides read TGCGCCAGCAGCCCAGTTGTCTCCTACGAGCAGTACTTC. Using reference TRBV5-1 and TRBJ2-7 for the parts outside the CDR3, the full variable domain is KAGVTQTPRYLIKTRGQQVTLSCSPISGHRSVSWYQQTPGQGLQFLFEYFSETQRNKGNFPGRFSGRQFSNSRSEMNVSTLELGDSALYLCASSPVVSYEQYFGPGTRLTVT.

The gene calls are TRBV19 and TRBJ1-5, with 9 nucleotides matching TRBD1. Germline V lookup: CDR1 LNHDA, CDR2 SQIVND (reference sequence). V was clipped by 5 bases and J by 2 bases; unmatched bases: 4. This CDR3 has 15 residues. The CDR3 loop is CASSVQGARNQPQHF. The CDR3 nucleotides read TGTGCCAGTAGTGTACAGGGGGCTCGCAATCAGCCCCAGCATTTT.

The J gene is TRBJ1-2, the V gene TRBV5-1; 9 bases map to TRBD1. The ends lost 7 bases at V and 6 bases at J; junction bases unmatched: 13. Germline CDR1 SGHRS, CDR2 YFSETQ. The CDR3 is made up of 15 amino acids. CDR3 in DNA: TGCGCCAGCTGGGATCCGGGACAGGGTATGGATGGCTACACCTTC. Its protein product is CASWDPGQGMDGYTF.

The J gene is TRBJ2-7, the V gene TRBV19, with 10 bases identical to TRBD1. CDR1 and CDR2 (germline): LNHDA, SQIVND (reference sequence). V dropped 6 bases and J dropped 5; count of bases not matched to a gene: 4. The CDR3 has 13 residues. The CDR3 sequence: CASSRDRGDEQYF. The CDR3 region has the DNA TGTGCCAGTAGCCGGGACAGGGGCGACGAGCAGTACTTC.

This chain uses TRBV7-2 with TRBJ1-5, with TRBD1 matching 9 bases. CDR3 size: 15 residues. V was clipped by 5 bases and J by 6 bases; unmatched bases: 8. Germline CDR1 SGHTA, CDR2 FQGNSA. The CDR3, as DNA: TGTGCCAGCAGCCAAGGGACAGGGAAAGGTCAGCCCCAGCATTTT. Protein: CASSQGTGKGQPQHF.

This sequence joins TRBV27 and TRBJ1-5; 7 bases match TRBD1. Germline CDR1 and CDR2: MNHEY and SMNVEV (reference sequence). The CDR3 length is 15 residues. After removal of 5 bases from V and 2 bases from J, the junction contained 6 bases not matched to a gene. CDR3 protein: CASSATGARNQPQHF. The CDR3, as DNA: TGTGCCAGCAGTGCTACAGGGGCGCGCAATCAGCCCCAGCATTTT.

This clone has just one count. The V and J genes are TRBV5-1 and TRBJ2-1; 7 bases map to TRBD2. CDR1 and CDR2 from the germline V gene are SGHRS and YFSETQ. After removal of 4 bases from V and 0 bases from J, the junction contained 13 bases not matched to a gene. The length of the CDR3 is 18 residues. In DNA form, the CDR3 reads TGCGCCAGCAGCCTAAACCAACGAGCTAGCGGCTCCTACAATGAGCAGTTCTTC. Translating gives CASSLNQRASGSYNEQFF.

The chain carries TRBV3-1 (or the pseudogene TRBV3-2) and TRBJ2-7; 9 bases agree with TRBD2. Germline V gene data show CDR1 as LGHDT and CDR2 as YNNKEL (reference sequence). The J segment lost 5 bases and the V segment lost 4 bases, leaving 12 bases of the junction unmatched. The CDR3 loop spans 16 amino acids. CDR3 amino acids: CASSPDTREGRHEQYF. Written as DNA, the CDR3 is TGTGCCAGCAGCCCTGATACGCGGGAGGGCCGACACGAGCAGTACTTC.

J is TRBJ1-2 and V is TRBV5-6; a possible D gene is TRBD1 (5 bases). Germline values: CDR1 SGHDT, CDR2 YYEEEE. CDR3 length: 14 amino acids. The ends were cut back, 7 bases at V and 4 bases at J, with 17 bases in the middle. This CDR3 reads CASGGTPLSYGYTF. Here the CDR3 DNA reads TGTGCCAGCGGGGGGACTCCCTTGTCCTATGGCTACACCTTC.

The genes are TRBV13 and TRBJ2-3; 14 bases match TRBD2. The CDR3 sequence is 16 residues long. The V segment lost 5 bases and the J segment 4 bases; nucleotides outside the gene matches: 5. Germline CDR1 and CDR2: PRHDT and FYEKMQ (reference sequence). The CDR3 DNA reads as TGTGCCAGCAGCACGACTAGCGGGAGGGCCGCAGATACGCAGTATTTT. This codes for CASSTTSGRAADTQYF.